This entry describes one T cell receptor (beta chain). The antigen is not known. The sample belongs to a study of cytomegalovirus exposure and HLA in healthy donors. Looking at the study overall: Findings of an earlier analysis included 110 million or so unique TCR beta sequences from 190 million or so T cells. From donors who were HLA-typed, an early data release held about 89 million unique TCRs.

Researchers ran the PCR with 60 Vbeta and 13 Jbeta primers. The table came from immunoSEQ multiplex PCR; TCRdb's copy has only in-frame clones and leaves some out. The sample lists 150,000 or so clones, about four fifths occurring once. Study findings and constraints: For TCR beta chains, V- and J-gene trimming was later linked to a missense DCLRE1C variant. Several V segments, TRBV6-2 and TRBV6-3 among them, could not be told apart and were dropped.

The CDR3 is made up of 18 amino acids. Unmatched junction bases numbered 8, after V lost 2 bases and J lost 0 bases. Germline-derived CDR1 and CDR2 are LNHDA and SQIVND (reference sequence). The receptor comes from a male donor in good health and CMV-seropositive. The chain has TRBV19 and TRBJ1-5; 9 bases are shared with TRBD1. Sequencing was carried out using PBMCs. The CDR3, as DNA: TGTGCCAGTAGTATAAATTGGGACAGGGACTATAGCAATCAGCCCCAGCATTTT. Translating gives CASSINWDRDYSNQPQHF.